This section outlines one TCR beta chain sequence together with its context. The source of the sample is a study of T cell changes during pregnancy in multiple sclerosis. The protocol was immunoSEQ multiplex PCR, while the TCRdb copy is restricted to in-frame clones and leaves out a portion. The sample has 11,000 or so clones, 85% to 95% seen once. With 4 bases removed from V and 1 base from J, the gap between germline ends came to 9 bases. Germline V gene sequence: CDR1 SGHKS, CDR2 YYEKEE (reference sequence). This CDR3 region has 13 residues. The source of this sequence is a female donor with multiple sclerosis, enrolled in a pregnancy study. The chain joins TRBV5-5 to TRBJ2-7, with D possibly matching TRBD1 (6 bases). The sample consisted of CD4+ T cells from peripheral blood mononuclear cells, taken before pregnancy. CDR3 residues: CASSRQESYEQYF. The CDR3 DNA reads TGTGCCAGCAGCAGACAGGAGTCCTACGAGCAGTACTTC. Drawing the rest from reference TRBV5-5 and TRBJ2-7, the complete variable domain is DAGVTQSPTHLIKTRGQQVTLRCSPISGHKSVSWYQQVLGQGPQFIFQYYEKEERGRGNFPDRFSARQFPNYSSELNVNALLLGDSALYLCASSRQESYEQYFGPGTRLTVT.